This T cell receptor beta chain was retrieved from a study of T cell responses to AZD1222 COVID-19 vaccine. As concerns this clone: As yet, its antigen is unknown.

Method: immunoSEQ multiplex PCR; TCRdb's copy keeps in-frame clones and lacks some. The sample includes approximately 120,000 clones, approximately 89% of them seen just once. Overall study results and limits: Spike-specific TCR breadth and depth went up after people got two AZD1222 doses. Donors were largely white British and mainly female; clonal diversity was possibly underestimated.

The CDR3 sequence is 12 residues long. CDR1 is SNHLY, CDR2 FYNNEI, per germline. Trimming shortened V by 8 bases and J by 3 bases, and 11 bases separated the two germline ends. The sequenced sample was peripheral blood, obtained on day 0 of AZD1222 vaccination. This chain uses TRBV2 with TRBJ2-7; the D gene is possibly TRBD2 (6 bases). The receptor's source is an adult in good health. In nucleotides, the CDR3 is TGTGCCAGCGGAGGGCAGGGCTACGAGCAGTACTTC. Translated, it gives CASGGQGYEQYF.